This T cell receptor beta chain was retrieved from a study of tumor and adjacent non-tumor tissue in lung cancer. This clonotype appeared a few times. Its antigen is unknown. One base away lies a much larger clone, so this may be a sequencing read error. Study conclusions and caveats: Significantly higher TCR diversity was found in tumor than normal lung.

RNA was extracted from bulk tissue without any cell sorting. Germline CDR1 SQVTM, CDR2 ANQGSEA. The CDR3 length is 14 residues. Three rounds of nested PCR, following a modified ARM-PCR protocol, produced the TCRbeta library. TCRdb analysed the multiplex PCR reads with MiXCR anew, one entry per CDR3 protein. The table includes under 150,000 distinct CDR3 sequences, around 65% detected once. This receptor was taken from a man aged 60 to 75 with small cell lung cancer. The sample consisted of lung tumor tissue. This chain links TRBV29-1 with TRBJ1-1; 7 positions match TRBD1. CDR3: CSVRTGVMNIEAFF. For the CDR3, the DNA is TGCAGCGTCCGGACAGGCGTCATGAACATTGAAGCTTTCTTT.